The clone carrying this T cell receptor beta chain was counted at least ten times. Its antigen is undetermined. CDR3 length: 15 residues. Germline assignment: CDR1 MNHEY and CDR2 SMNVEV (reference sequence). V trimming: 5 bases; J trimming: 5 bases; junction bases outside the gene matches: 8. This entry is derived from a study of HIV-infected patients and healthy controls. Broader study findings: HIV+ repertoires were severely depleted of MAIT alpha-chain CDR3s, unlike healthy controls. Mean usage of eight alpha and eight beta V genes differed significantly in HIV-infected patients versus controls. During therapy, HIV-associated CDR3s fell significantly in frequency, while CMV-associated CDR3s did not change significantly.

Whole blood was used without fractionation, so all unsorted peripheral T cells were included. About 540 ng RNA was reverse transcribed with alpha and beta constant-region primers. Separate chain-specific third strand synthesis with multiplexing indices produced the alpha and beta libraries. MiXCR was run by TCRdb on the 5' RACE reads, yielding one entry per CDR3 protein. The sample has 10,000 or so distinct CDR3 sequences, approximately 8% seen once. Sequenced input: blood. The clonotype was recovered from an adult in good health. The rearrangement uses TRBV27 and TRBJ2-1; the match to TRBD2 covers 8 bases. The CDR3 region has the DNA TGTGCCAGCAGTCTCTGGCGGGAGGTGGACAATGAGCAGTTCTTC. This codes for CASSLWREVDNEQFF.